Shown below are 15 T cell receptor beta chains from a single sample sequenced in a study of blood T cell repertoires in COVID-19. The table came from immunoSEQ multiplex PCR; TCRdb's copy has only in-frame clones and leaves some out. The repertoire holds 75,000 to 90,000 clones, with around 80% as singletons. Sample: peripheral blood. All receptors come from a man in his fifties or sixties with COVID-19, enrolled during active disease.

The chain is built from TRBV7-8 and TRBJ1-1; D gene ambiguous. The CDR3 length is 14 residues. Trimming removed 5 bases from V and 3 bases from J, with 13 bases in between. In germline, CDR1 is SGHVS, CDR2 FQNEAQ. Here the CDR3 DNA reads TGTGCCAGCAGCCCGGGGAGTGGGGACACTGAAGCTTTCTTT. As protein: CASSPGSGDTEAFF.

The chain couples TRBV5-1 to TRBJ2-2; maybe TRBD2 (5 bases). Trimming pared 0 bases from V and 4 bases from J, leaving 10 bases between. Germline assignment: CDR1 SGHRS and CDR2 YFSETQ. The CDR3 totals 15 residues. The CDR3 DNA reads as TGCGCCAGCAGCTTGGATCCGGGGAGCACCGGGGAGCTGTTTTTT. Amino acid sequence: CASSLDPGSTGELFF.

The chain links TRBV5-1 to TRBJ2-5; 8 bases agree with TRBD2. This CDR3 is built from 14 residues. CDR1 and CDR2 from the germline V gene are SGHRS and YFSETQ. V dropped 6 bases and J dropped 5; count of bases not matched to a gene: 9. The CDR3 DNA follows: TGCGCCAGCACCCCCGGGGGGGGGCAGGAGACCCAGTACTTC. Translating gives CASTPGGGQETQYF.

The CDR3 region has the DNA TGTGCCAGCAGCCTAGGACTAGCGGGCTCCTACGAGCAGTACTTC. This encodes CASSLGLAGSYEQYF. The chain couples TRBV3-1 (or the pseudogene TRBV3-2) to TRBJ2-7, with TRBD2 matching over 11 bases. Losses at the gene ends were 4 bases for V and 0 bases for J; bases not matched to a gene: 2. Germline lookup yields CDR1 LGHDT and CDR2 YNNKEL (reference sequence). There are 15 residues in the CDR3.

This chain links TRBV21-1 with TRBJ2-1; TRBD2, as called in the table, went unchecked against the DNA. TRBV21-1 is listed as a pseudogene. This CDR3 region has 15 residues. The CDR3 sequence is CASSITLAYYNEQFF. CDR3 bases: TGTGCCAGCAGCATAACGCTAGCGTACTACAATGAGCAGTTCTTC.

In nucleotides, the CDR3 is TGTGCCTGGAGTGTCGTCGGCTATGGCTACACCTTC. Its protein is CAWSVVGYGYTF. The chain combines TRBV30 with TRBJ1-2, with no clear D. This CDR3 is built from 12 residues. Germline V gives CDR1 GTSNPN, CDR2 SVGIG (reference sequence). The V end was cut by 0 bases, the J end by 4 bases, with 6 bases between. Variable domain in full (rest from reference TRBV30 and TRBJ1-2): SQTIHQWPATLVQPVGSPLSLECTVEGTSNPNLYWYRQAAGRGLQLLFYSVGIGQISSEVPQNLSASRPQDRQFILSSKKLLLSDSGFYLCAWSVVGYGYTFGSGTRLTVV.

The rearrangement uses TRBV20-1 and TRBJ1-2, with 8 bases aligning to TRBD1. The CDR3 loop spans 13 amino acids. Per germline, CDR1 DFQATT and CDR2 SNEGSKA (reference sequence). V shed 3 bases, J shed 6 bases, and the junction held 6 bases outside the gene matches. CDR3 loop: CSASLGQGHGYTF. The CDR3 DNA reads TGCAGTGCTAGTCTCGGACAGGGCCATGGCTACACCTTC.

The CDR3 sequence is CASSLGQRFGYTF. The DNA of the CDR3 is TGTGCCAGCAGTTTAGGACAGCGGTTCGGCTACACCTTC. V is TRBV27 and J is TRBJ1-2; TRBD1 is a possible D gene (6 bases). Trimming took 2 bases from V and 8 from J, leaving 12 bases between them. The CDR3 contains 13 residues. Germline V lookup: CDR1 MNHEY, CDR2 SMNVEV (reference sequence).

The chain carries TRBV6-6 and TRBJ2-4, with 11 positions matching TRBD2. CDR3 length equals 16 residues. From germline, CDR1 is MNHNY and CDR2 SVGAGI (reference sequence). Unmatched junction bases numbered 3, after V lost 5 bases and J lost 0 bases. CDR3 sequence reads: CASSPGTSGAKNIQYF. CDR3 DNA sequence: TGTGCCAGCAGTCCCGGGACTAGCGGAGCCAAAAACATTCAGTACTTC.

The chain links TRBV3-1 (or the pseudogene TRBV3-2) to TRBJ1-1; D is perhaps TRBD1 (5 bases). V was clipped by 3 bases and J by 11 bases, with 10 bases between them. The CDR3 extends over 11 amino acids. CDR1 is LGHDT and CDR2 is YNNKEL in the germline V gene (reference sequence). The chain's CDR3 is CASSQQGSAFF. The CDR3 coding sequence is TGTGCCAGCAGCCAGCAGGGATCGGCTTTCTTT.

This rearrangement joins TRBV3-1 (or the pseudogene TRBV3-2) to TRBJ1-1, with a weak D call TRBD1 (6 bases). V was cut by 1 base and J by 5 bases, with 17 bases left in between. The germline V gene has CDR1 LGHDT and CDR2 YNNKEL (reference sequence). This CDR3 is 16 amino acids long. CDR3 residues: CASSQGGSGARTEAFF. The CDR3 bases are TGTGCCAGCAGCCAAGGAGGGTCAGGGGCACGAACTGAAGCTTTCTTT.

The CDR3 DNA follows: TGTGCCAGCAGTGAAGTTGCGAGGGCGCCTAATGAAAAACTGTTTTTT. Translating gives CASSEVARAPNEKLFF. The V and J genes are TRBV6-1 and TRBJ1-4; the D is unclear. V lost 1 base and J lost 3, with 12 bases in between. The CDR3 covers 16 residues. In germline, CDR1 is MNHNS, CDR2 SASEGT.

This clone was picked up a small number of times. The V and J genes are TRBV11-3 and TRBJ1-1, with D unclear. The ends were cut back, 0 bases at V and 4 bases at J, with 9 bases in the middle. The CDR3 totals 14 residues. Germline-derived CDR1 and CDR2 are SGHNT and YENEEA. Written as DNA, the CDR3 is TGTGCCAGCAGCTTAGAGGGAGGGAGCACTGAAGCTTTCTTT. Its translation is CASSLEGGSTEAFF.

The genes are TRBV2 and TRBJ2-4; D possibly corresponds to TRBD2 (6 bases). The V gene's germline CDR1 is SNHLY and CDR2 FYNNEI. V gave up 2 bases and J gave up 7 bases, with 12 bases separating them. CDR3 length: 14 amino acids. CDR3 coding DNA: TGTGCCAGCAGTGAACGGGGGATCGGGAACATTCAGTACTTC. Protein product: CASSERGIGNIQYF.

The chain uses TRBV4-1 and TRBJ2-1; D is possibly TRBD1 (6 bases). The CDR3 extends over 16 amino acids. The germline CDR1 and CDR2 sequences are MGHRA and YSYEKL. V was shortened by 1 base and J by 8 bases, with 18 bases between the two germline ends. The CDR3: CASSQARTANKHEQFF. In nucleotides, the CDR3 is TGCGCCAGCAGCCAAGCTAGGACAGCGAATAAGCATGAGCAGTTCTTC.